This T cell receptor (beta chain) derives from a study of radiotherapy plus CTLA-4 blockade in lung cancer. Study overall: Objective responses arose in 18% of patients, and approximately 30% experienced disease control.

Only one count was recorded for this clone. Generated by immunoSEQ multiplex PCR, the TCRdb table keeps only in-frame clones and is missing some. This sample carries around 42,000 clones, 63% of them seen once, and the ten largest clones take around a sixth. Sequenced here: peripheral blood, sampled from a patient treated with radiotherapy plus ipilimumab. The receptor was isolated from a human donor with non-small cell lung cancer who had a partial response to radiotherapy plus ipilimumab.

The CDR3 bases are TGTGCCATCAGTCGAGGGGAGGGTGACGGGGAGCTGTTTTTT. Its protein product is CAISRGEGDGELFF. The gene calls are TRBV10-3 and TRBJ2-2; 7 nucleotides line up with TRBD2. Germline CDR1 is ENHRY and CDR2 is SYGVKD. The CDR3 is 14 amino acids. V gave up 5 bases and J gave up 7 bases; unmatched junction bases: 7.